The 15 T cell receptor beta chains given below trace back to one sample, sequenced in a study of preoperative IRX-2 immunotherapy in early breast cancer. Regarding treatment: preoperative locoregional IRX-2 cytokine immunotherapy. TCRdb's table, derived via immunoSEQ multiplex PCR, lists solely in-frame clones and lacks some. The repertoire consists of some 59,000 clones, with approximately 94% occurring once and the leading ten covering roughly 1.5%. The specimen was collected from a patient treated with IRX-2 immunotherapy. These TCRs come from a human donor with breast cancer.

The CDR3 DNA is TGTGCCAGTAGTATAGGGGCGGCGGGCAATCAGCCCCAGCATTTT. Translation: CASSIGAAGNQPQHF. The chain employs TRBV19 and TRBJ1-5; D not resolved. CDR1 LNHDA and CDR2 SQIVND come from the germline V gene (reference sequence). V was pared by 1 base and J by 2 bases, with 9 bases between. The CDR3 covers 15 residues.

The chain combines TRBV19 with TRBJ2-5; a possible D gene is TRBD2 (5 bases). Germline assignment: CDR1 LNHDA and CDR2 SQIVND (reference sequence). The CDR3 has 14 amino acids. Trimming left V 3 bases short and J 7 bases short, with 15 bases between. The CDR3 region is CASSMVGDAGTQYF. The CDR3 coding sequence is TGTGCCAGTAGTATGGTAGGCGATGCGGGGACCCAGTACTTC.

The J gene is TRBJ2-1, the V gene TRBV6-5, with TRBD2 matching 10 bases. Germline V gives CDR1 MNHEY, CDR2 SVGAGI. The CDR3 has 15 residues. The trim removed 6 bases at V and 4 bases at J, leaving 6 bases unmatched. Here the CDR3 reads CASRAGTSVYNEQFF. CDR3 coding DNA: TGTGCCAGCAGGGCCGGGACTAGCGTATACAATGAGCAGTTCTTC.

The chain employs TRBV2 and TRBJ2-1, with 14 bases fitting TRBD2. The CDR3 has 15 residues. V lost 5 bases to trimming and J lost 8 bases; unmatched junction nucleotides: 5. From germline, CDR1 is SNHLY and CDR2 FYNNEI. CDR3 sequence reads: CASSRLAGGPYEQFF. The CDR3 region has the DNA TGTGCCAGCAGTAGACTAGCGGGAGGGCCCTATGAGCAGTTCTTC.

The CDR3 loop is CASSQASTGTHYSPLHF. The DNA of the CDR3 is TGCGCCAGCAGCCAAGCATCCACCGGGACCCACTATTCACCCCTCCACTTT. This sequence joins TRBV4-3 and TRBJ1-6; maybe TRBD1 (5 bases). This CDR3 comprises 17 residues. With 1 base removed from V and 8 bases from J, the gap between germline ends came to 18 bases. CDR1 and CDR2 from the germline V gene are LGHNA and YSLEER.

The chain carries TRBV23-1 and TRBJ2-7; 7 bases match TRBD2. TRBV23-1 is an ORF, with its function uncertain. The CDR3 sequence is 16 residues long. Trimming removed 4 bases from V and 2 bases from J; junction bases left unmatched: 11. CDR3 sequence reads: CASSPWGGAGPYEQYF. Written as DNA, the CDR3 is TGCGCCAGCAGTCCTTGGGGTGGAGCGGGGCCCTACGAGCAGTACTTC.

Only one count was recorded for this clone. The V call is TRBV7-8, the J call TRBJ2-1; 10 bases match TRBD1. Germline CDR1 SGHVS, CDR2 FQNEAQ. V lost 2 bases and J lost 9; bases outside the gene matches: 4. The CDR3 runs to 14 residues. The CDR3: CASSLRTGGSEQFF. The CDR3 DNA reads as TGTGCCAGCAGCTTACGGACAGGGGGGAGTGAGCAGTTCTTC.

Notes on this clone: One end of the junction varies from germline; a read error may be responsible. The CDR3 DNA follows: TGTGCCAGCAGTTTACAAGCGGGAGGGCCTGGAGTGCATTTT. This codes for CASSLQAGGPGVHF. The chain uses TRBV28 and TRBJ2-3, with TRBD2 identical over 10 bases. There are 14 residues in the CDR3. Germline values: CDR1 MDHEN, CDR2 SYDVKM.

The chain recombines TRBV4-3 with TRBJ2-7; D remains ambiguous. V was clipped by 4 bases and J by 0 bases, with 10 bases between them. Germline V gene lookup returns CDR1 LGHNA and CDR2 YSLEER. This CDR3 has 14 amino acids. The CDR3 is CASSLRRSSYEQYF. CDR3 nucleotides: TGCGCCAGCAGCCTACGGAGAAGCTCCTACGAGCAGTACTTC.

The chain joins TRBV4-3 to TRBJ2-1, with no clear D. Germline V gene data show CDR1 as LGHNA and CDR2 as YSLEER. The CDR3 sequence is 13 residues long. The V and J ends lost 4 bases and 2 bases respectively, with 6 bases between them. The CDR3 spells CASSPDPYNEQFF. The CDR3 coding sequence is TGCGCCAGCAGCCCGGACCCCTACAATGAGCAGTTCTTC.

The table lists this clone with a count of one. The chain is built from TRBV10-3 and TRBJ2-5, with a tentative D call TRBD2 (5 bases). TRBJ2-7 explains the end of the DNA better; the J call may be wrong. This CDR3 has 12 residues. CDR1 is ENHRY and CDR2 is SYGVKD in the germline V gene. The CDR3 protein is CATRAASYEQYF. The CDR3 nucleotides are TGTGCCACCCGAGCGGCCTCCTACGAGCAGTACTTC.

This chain connects TRBV9 to TRBJ1-4; 7 bases are shared with TRBD1. The CDR3 runs 16 residues. In germline, CDR1 is SGDLS, CDR2 YYNGEE. Trimming cost V 4 bases and J 0 bases; bases outside gene matches: 6. CDR3 nucleotide sequence: TGTGCCAGCAGCAGTCGACAGGGTCCAACTAATGAAAAACTGTTTTTT. The encoded protein is CASSSRQGPTNEKLFF.

This chain connects TRBV7-8 to TRBJ2-4; perhaps TRBD1 as D (6 bases). V was pared by 6 bases and J by 1 base, with 19 bases between. Germline CDR1 SGHVS, CDR2 FQNEAQ. The CDR3 has 17 amino acids. CDR3 bases: TGTGCCAGCAGTTCGAACCTATGGGGGCCTGCCAAAAACATTCAGTACTTC. This gives the protein CASSSNLWGPAKNIQYF.

This chain links TRBV6-1 with TRBJ2-1; the D gene is possibly TRBD2 (6 bases). Germline CDR1 and CDR2: MNHNS and SASEGT. The V end lost 0 bases, the J end lost 5 bases, and 17 bases lay between the germline ends. The CDR3 covers 17 residues. In DNA form, the CDR3 reads TGTGCCAGCAGTGAAGCGTATGACTCCCGGAGGGACAATGAGCAGTTCTTC. It yields the protein CASSEAYDSRRDNEQFF.

The chain joins TRBV28 to TRBJ2-7; 9 nucleotides match TRBD1. With 4 bases clipped from V and 3 bases from J, the junction kept 7 bases outside the gene matches. The CDR3 length is 15 residues. Germline lookup yields CDR1 MDHEN and CDR2 SYDVKM. CDR3 nucleotide sequence: TGTGCCAGCAGTTCCACCGGGACAGGGCGCTACGAGCAGTACTTC. Its translation is CASSSTGTGRYEQYF.